What follows are 3 T cell receptor beta chains derived from one specimen sequenced in a study of shared clonotypes between healthy human individuals. Measured with immunoSEQ multiplex PCR; TCRdb has only the in-frame clones, and not every one. The repertoire holds millions of clones, with 90% to 95% as singletons. Sample: naive CD4+ T cells sorted from blood. Subset specified: CD45RA+ positively selected. The receptor set was obtained from a young man in good health.

V gene TRBV6-1 combines with J gene TRBJ1-5; TRBD1 is a possible D gene (6 bases). Per the germline V gene, CDR1 is MNHNS and CDR2 is SASEGT. This CDR3 has 14 amino acids. V lost 5 bases, J lost 7 bases, and 15 bases lay in between. Here the CDR3 DNA reads TGTGCCAGCAGTTCGGACAGTTTGGGACAGCCCCAGCATTTT. Its protein product is CASSSDSLGQPQHF.

V and J are TRBV5-4 and TRBJ2-5; 9 bases agree with TRBD2. The V gene's germline CDR1 is SGHNT and CDR2 YYREEE (reference sequence). With V trimmed by 2 bases and J by 4 bases, 3 bases remained unmatched. The CDR3 has 14 amino acids. This CDR3 reads CASSFSSGTETQYF. As DNA, the CDR3 is TGTGCCAGCAGCTTTTCTAGCGGGACAGAGACCCAGTACTTC.

The V gene is TRBV30, the J gene TRBJ1-1; D not certain. Germline V CDR1 and CDR2: GTSNPN, SVGIG (reference sequence). Trimming removed 4 bases at V and 0 bases at J, with 15 bases between. The CDR3 extends over 15 amino acids. As DNA, the CDR3 is TGTGCCTGGACTTCCGTTGGCCGGCTGAACACTGAAGCTTTCTTT. This codes for CAWTSVGRLNTEAFF.